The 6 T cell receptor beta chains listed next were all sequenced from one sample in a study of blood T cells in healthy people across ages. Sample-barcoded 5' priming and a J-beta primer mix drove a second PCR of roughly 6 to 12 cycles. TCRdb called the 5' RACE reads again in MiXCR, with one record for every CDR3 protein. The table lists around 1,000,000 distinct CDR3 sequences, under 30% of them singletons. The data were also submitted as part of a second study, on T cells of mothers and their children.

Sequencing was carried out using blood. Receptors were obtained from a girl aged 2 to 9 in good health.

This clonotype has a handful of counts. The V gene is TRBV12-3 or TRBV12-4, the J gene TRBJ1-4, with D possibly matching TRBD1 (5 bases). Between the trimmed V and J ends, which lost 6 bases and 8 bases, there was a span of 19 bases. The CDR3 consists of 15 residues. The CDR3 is CASRSGGAEGEKLFF. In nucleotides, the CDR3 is TGTGCCAGCAGGTCCGGCGGGGCCGAAGGGGAAAAACTGTTTTTT.

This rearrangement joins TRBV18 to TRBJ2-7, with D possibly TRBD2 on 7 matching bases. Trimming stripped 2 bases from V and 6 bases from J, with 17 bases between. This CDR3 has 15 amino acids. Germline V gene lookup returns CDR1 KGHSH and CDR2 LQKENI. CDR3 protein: CASSPAAGAPLEQYF. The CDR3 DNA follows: TGTGCCAGCTCACCAGCGGCGGGGGCCCCGCTCGAGCAGTACTTC.

The CDR3 DNA reads as TGTGCCAGCAGTGCCGCGGGACGCCGCTCTGGAAACACCATATATTTT. Amino acid sequence: CASSAAGRRSGNTIYF. The chain employs TRBV6-6 and TRBJ1-3; tentatively, D is TRBD1 (5 bases). Germline V gives CDR1 MNHNY, CDR2 SVGAGI (reference sequence). This CDR3 spans 16 amino acids. Trimming took off 5 bases at V and 0 bases at J, with 14 bases between the two ends.

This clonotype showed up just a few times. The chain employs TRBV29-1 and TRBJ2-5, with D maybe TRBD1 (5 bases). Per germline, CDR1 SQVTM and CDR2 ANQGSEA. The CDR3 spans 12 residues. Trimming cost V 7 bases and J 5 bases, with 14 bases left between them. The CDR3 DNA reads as TGCAGCGCCAGTCAGGGAAAGGAGACCCAGTACTTC. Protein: CSASQGKETQYF.

The CDR3 here is CASSLGTGGKGYTF. CDR3 nucleotides: TGTGCCAGCAGTTTGGGCACAGGGGGTAAAGGCTACACCTTC. The rearrangement links TRBV12-3 or TRBV12-4 to TRBJ1-2; 8 bases are shared with TRBD1. V lost 3 bases to trimming and J lost 8 bases; unmatched junction nucleotides: 8. There are 14 residues in the CDR3.

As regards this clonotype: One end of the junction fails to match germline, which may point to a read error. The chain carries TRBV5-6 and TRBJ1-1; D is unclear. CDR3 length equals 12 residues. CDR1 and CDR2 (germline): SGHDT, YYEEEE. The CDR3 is CAGRRLEAEAFF. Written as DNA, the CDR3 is TGTGCCGGCAGACGCCTGGAGGCTGAAGCTTTCTTT.